This T cell receptor beta chain was recorded in a study of shared clonotypes between healthy human individuals. As for this clone: Different DNA sequences within this sample yield the same CDR3.

Libraries were prepared by immunoSEQ multiplex PCR; TCRdb keeps only in-frame clonotypes and omits some of them. The sample has roughly 2.1 million clones, approximately 94% seen once; the top ten hold under 2%. Naive CD8 cells comprised CD45RO-negative, CCR7-positively selected cells, excluding terminally differentiated effector memory CD45RA+ cells. The receptor's source is a man between 18 and 35 years old in good health. Some clones in this sample may be carry-over from other donors' samples. The sequenced sample consisted of naive CD8+ T cells from PBMCs.

Written as DNA, the CDR3 is TGTGCCAGCATGACGGGCTACGAGCAGTACTTC. This encodes CASMTGYEQYF. The V call is TRBV27, the J call TRBJ2-7; no firm D call. Trimming removed 7 bases from V and 3 bases from J, with 7 bases in between. CDR3 size: 11 residues. Germline assignment: CDR1 MNHEY and CDR2 SMNVEV (reference sequence).